This T cell receptor beta chain was recorded in a study of blood T cell repertoires in COVID-19. Looking at the study overall: The United States, Italy and Spain supplied acute and convalescent COVID-19 samples. PBMCs, B-cell-depleted T cells, or T cells provided the cDNA or gDNA that made up the material.

Trimming removed 7 bases from V and 1 base from J, with 8 bases in between. CDR3 length: 12 amino acids. The germline gives CDR1 SGHRS, CDR2 YFSETQ. Per the original methods: Nucleated cell counts were estimated from reference gene primer amplification. Sequencing was performed with immunoSEQ multiplex PCR; in TCRdb, only in-frame clones are kept and a portion is missing. That table supplies the V and J calls and clone size; D and trimming were determined from the DNA. The sample yields some 32,000 clones, approximately 86% seen once. Sequencing used peripheral blood. This chain uses TRBV5-1 with TRBJ2-5, with D possibly TRBD2 on 5 matching bases. This clonotype was obtained from a human donor in a cohort sampled during active COVID-19. The CDR3 is CASGLAQETQYF. CDR3 sequence (DNA): TGCGCCAGCGGCCTAGCCCAAGAGACCCAGTACTTC.